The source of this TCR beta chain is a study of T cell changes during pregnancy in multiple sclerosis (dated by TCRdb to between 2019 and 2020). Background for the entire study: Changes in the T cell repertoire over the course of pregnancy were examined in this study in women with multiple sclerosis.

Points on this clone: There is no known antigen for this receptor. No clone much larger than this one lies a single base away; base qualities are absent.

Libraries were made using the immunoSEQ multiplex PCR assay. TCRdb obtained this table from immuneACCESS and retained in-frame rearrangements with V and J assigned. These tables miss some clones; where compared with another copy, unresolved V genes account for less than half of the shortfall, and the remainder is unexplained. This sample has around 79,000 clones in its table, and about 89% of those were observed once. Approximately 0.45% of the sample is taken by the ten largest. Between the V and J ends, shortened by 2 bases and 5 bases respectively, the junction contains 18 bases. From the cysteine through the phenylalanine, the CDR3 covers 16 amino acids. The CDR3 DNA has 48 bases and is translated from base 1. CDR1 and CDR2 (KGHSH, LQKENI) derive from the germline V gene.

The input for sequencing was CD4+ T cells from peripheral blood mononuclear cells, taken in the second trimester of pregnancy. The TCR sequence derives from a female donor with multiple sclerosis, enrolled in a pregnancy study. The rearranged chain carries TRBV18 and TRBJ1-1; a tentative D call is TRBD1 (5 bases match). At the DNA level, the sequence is TGTGCCAGCTCACCAAAACAGGTTGGGGATGGTACTGAAGCTTTCTTT. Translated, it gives CASSPKQVGDGTEAFF.